This record covers a single TCR beta chain. Antigen specificity is unknown. The data were obtained in a study of T-cell memory formation after mild COVID-19. CDR3 length equals 11 residues. V shed 5 bases, J shed 10 bases, and the junction held 4 bases outside the gene matches. Germline CDR1 and CDR2: SEHNR and FQNEAQ (reference sequence). The study's findings and limits: Prior to infection, memory already included some responding clones, suggesting cross-reactive memory joined.

Using constant-segment primers, 5'RACE produced TCR alpha and TCR beta cDNA libraries carrying sample barcodes and UMIs. TCRdb ran MiXCR on the 5' RACE reads and lists one entry per CDR3 protein. The data contain fewer than 150,000 distinct CDR3 sequences, about 20% of them singletons. The sample consisted of PBMCs or a T cell subset sorted from them (not recorded which). This rearrangement joins TRBV7-9 to TRBJ1-1, with 7 nucleotides matching TRBD1. This TCR was sampled from a man in his late teens or twenties who had mild COVID-19 (a few samples of this study predate the infection). Cell type and time point are not known. The CDR3 nucleotides read TGTGCCAGCAGCCGCACAGGGGCAGCTTTCTTT. Residues: CASSRTGAAFF.